The 11 T cell receptor beta chains below were found in one sample sequenced in a study of radiation and T cells in renal cell carcinoma. Regarding time point: baseline pretreatment blood. Treatment given: 15 Gy SBRT to primary tumor, nephrectomy 4 weeks later. Libraries were prepared by immunoSEQ multiplex PCR; TCRdb keeps only in-frame clonotypes and omits some of them. The table lists about 49,000 clones, 83% of them singletons. The material was blood, obtained from a patient whose treatment included radiotherapy and nephrectomy. The receptors derive from a woman aged 70-85 years with renal cell carcinoma.

The rearrangement links TRBV6-6 to TRBJ1-1; D remains ambiguous. Germline V gene lookup returns CDR1 MNHNY and CDR2 SVGAGI (reference sequence). V was clipped by 6 bases and J by 4 bases, with 12 bases between them. The CDR3 sequence is 13 residues long. The CDR3 nucleotides are TGTGCCAGCAGCGCTCCGGGCGGCACTGAAGCTTTCTTT. Amino acids: CASSAPGGTEAFF.

The CDR3, as DNA: TGTGCCAGCAGCCCCGGCCGGACAGGGGTAGAGACCCAGTACTTC. Translated, it gives CASSPGRTGVETQYF. V usage is TRBV9 and J usage is TRBJ2-5, with 9 bases identical to TRBD1. The CDR3 spans 15 residues. Germline-derived CDR1 and CDR2 are SGDLS and YYNGEE. The ends lost 4 bases at V and 4 bases at J; junction bases unmatched: 8.

The rearrangement joins TRBV6-1 to TRBJ2-7, with D maybe TRBD1 (6 bases). V was pared by 2 bases and J by 9 bases, with 20 bases between. The CDR3 sequence is 15 residues long. Germline CDR1 is MNHNS and CDR2 is SASEGT. In nucleotides, the CDR3 is TGTGCCAGCAGTGAATCACTCGGGACACCTCAGAGGCAGTACTTC. Translation gives CASSESLGTPQRQYF.

The chain uses TRBV7-6 and TRBJ2-7; 15 bases fit TRBD2. The CDR3 contains 15 residues. Looked up from germline, CDR1 is SGHVS and CDR2 is FNYEAQ. Losses at the gene ends were 5 bases for V and 4 bases for J; bases not matched to a gene: 3. The CDR3 loop is CASSNGTSGGYEQYF. In DNA form, the CDR3 reads TGTGCCAGCAGCAACGGGACTAGCGGGGGGTACGAGCAGTACTTC.

V gene TRBV28 combines with J gene TRBJ1-2; 7 bases are a match to TRBD1. Germline-derived CDR1 and CDR2 are MDHEN and SYDVKM. This CDR3 region has 15 residues. V lost 3 bases, J lost 7 bases, and 11 bases stayed unmatched. CDR3: CASSFPTGLKFGYTF. The CDR3 DNA sequence: TGTGCCAGCAGTTTCCCGACAGGGTTGAAGTTTGGCTACACCTTC.

The chain has TRBV10-3 and TRBJ1-6; 7 bases are a match to TRBD1. V was clipped by 3 bases and J by 6 bases; unmatched bases: 5. The length of the CDR3 is 15 residues. Germline V gene data show CDR1 as ENHRY and CDR2 as SYGVKD. This chain's CDR3 is CAISDPGGFNSPLHF. The DNA of the CDR3 is TGTGCCATCAGTGACCCAGGGGGTTTTAATTCACCCCTCCACTTT.

This chain uses TRBV6-5 with TRBJ1-2, with 7 bases that match TRBD1. The CDR3 runs 13 residues. Germline V gene lookup returns CDR1 MNHEY and CDR2 SVGAGI. V lost 10 bases and J lost 4; bases outside the gene matches: 9. CDR3 DNA sequence: TGTGCCACACGCCCAGGGGGACCCTATGGCTACACCTTC. Protein: CATRPGGPYGYTF.

The chain couples TRBV18 to TRBJ2-2; perhaps TRBD1 as D (6 bases). The CDR3 extends over 15 amino acids. Per the germline V gene, CDR1 is KGHSH and CDR2 is LQKENI. Trimming pared 6 bases from V and 0 bases from J, leaving 11 bases between. CDR3 loop: CASSEQGSNTGELFF. CDR3 bases: TGTGCCAGCTCGGAACAGGGCTCGAACACCGGGGAGCTGTTTTTT.

The V call is TRBV19, the J call TRBJ1-2; 9 bases agree with TRBD1. This CDR3 region has 15 residues. With V trimmed by 7 bases and J by 4 bases, 10 bases remained unmatched. Germline lookup yields CDR1 LNHDA and CDR2 SQIVND (reference sequence). CDR3 region: CASKREGTGLYGYTF. CDR3 nucleotides: TGTGCCAGTAAGAGGGAGGGGACAGGGCTCTATGGCTACACCTTC.

V and J are TRBV7-2 and TRBJ2-1, with a tentative D call TRBD2 (6 bases). The CDR3 length is 16 residues. Germline V gene sequence: CDR1 SGHTA, CDR2 FQGNSA. V lost 5 bases to trimming and J lost 1 base, with 15 bases between them. The CDR3 reads CASSVGGSPSYNEQFF. CDR3 coding DNA: TGTGCCAGCAGCGTTGGGGGGTCCCCTTCCTACAATGAGCAGTTCTTC.

This chain connects TRBV5-6 to TRBJ2-2; 7 nucleotides agree with TRBD2. Per the germline V gene, CDR1 is SGHDT and CDR2 is YYEEEE. CDR3 length equals 16 residues. The V and J ends lost 1 base and 3 bases, in that order; junction bases with no gene match: 6. CDR3 in amino acids: CASSLFSREDTGELFF. The CDR3 DNA reads as TGTGCCAGCAGCTTGTTTAGCCGGGAGGACACCGGGGAGCTGTTTTTT.